These T cell receptor beta chains were read from a single sample in a study of CD8 T cells in ankylosing spondylitis. MiXCR, run by TCRdb on the 5' RACE reads, gives a single entry per CDR3 protein. The sample consists of approximately 300,000 distinct CDR3 sequences, 8% of them appearing once. Sequencing was done on a sample of blood, either unsorted or a sorted T cell fraction (not recorded which). Receptors originate from a male donor with ankylosing spondylitis. Both conserved end residues are part of each CDR3. The D gene is left open where the match is weak. Only some rows state a clone size, as once, few, many or a class for expanded clones.

abundance	len	v_gene	j_gene	d_gene	CDR3nt	CDR3aa
few	13	TRBV20-1	TRBJ2-7	TRBD1	TGCAGTGCGAGAAAAACGGGGACAGGCGAGCAGTACTTC	CSARKTGTGEQYF
-	15	TRBV27	TRBJ1-4	-	TGTGCCAGCAGTCAGCCGGGACACGGGATTGAAAAACTGTTTTTT	CASSQPGHGIEKLFF
-	13	TRBV30	TRBJ2-7	TRBD1	TGTGCCGCGGACAGGGGGAGCTCCTACGAGCAGTACTTC	CAADRGSSYEQYF
few	12	TRBV27	TRBJ2-7	-	TGTGCCAGCAGTAAGAGCTCCTACGAGCAGTACTTC	CASSKSSYEQYF
few	13	TRBV6-6	TRBJ2-1	-	TGTGCCAGCAGTTTACTGAACTACAATGAGCAGTTCTTC	CASSLLNYNEQFF
-	17	TRBV12-3/TRBV12-4	TRBJ1-1	TRBD1	TGTGCCAGCAGTCCCGACAGGGGGACTATAATGAACACTGAAGCTTTCTTT	CASSPDRGTIMNTEAFF
-	13	TRBV5-1	TRBJ2-5	-	TGCGCCAGCAGCTCAAGTTCCCAAGAGACCCAGTACTTC	CASSSSSQETQYF
many	14	TRBV6-5	TRBJ2-7	-	TGTGCCAGCAGTTACGCCGGGACAACTCACGAGCAGTACTTC	CASSYAGTTHEQYF
many	15	TRBV2	TRBJ2-7	-	TGTGCCAGCAGTGAAGCTCGTGGGATTAGCTACGAGCAGTACTTC	CASSEARGISYEQYF
-	16	TRBV7-2	TRBJ2-2	-	TGTGCCAGCAGCTTAGCCCCAGGGCAGGGCACCGGGGAGCTGTTTTTT	CASSLAPGQGTGELFF
few	13	TRBV30	TRBJ2-3	-	TGTGCCTGGAAACTAGGGTGGACAGATACGCAGTATTTT	CAWKLGWTDTQYF
-	19	TRBV12-3/TRBV12-4	TRBJ1-4	-	TGTGCCAGCAGTCCGGACGGCCTCCAGCTCCTTGCAACTAATGAAAAACTGTTTTTT	CASSPDGLQLLATNEKLFF
few	13	TRBV7-9	TRBJ2-1	-	TGTGCCAGCAGCTTAGCCCCAATCGGGGAGCAGTTCTTC	CASSLAPIGEQFF
-	17	TRBV6-5	TRBJ2-2	-	TGTGCCAGCAGTTACCTGGACCCCAGATTAACGGCCGGGGAGCTGTTTTTT	CASSYLDPRLTAGELFF
-	13	TRBV3-1	TRBJ1-2	-	TGTGCCAGCAGCCTTGGACCCTGGAATGGCTACACCTTC	CASSLGPWNGYTF
-	14	TRBV7-2	TRBJ2-7	TRBD1	TGTGCCAGCAGCCCCAGGGGACAGACCTACGAGCAGTACTTC	CASSPRGQTYEQYF
few	10	TRBV28	TRBJ2-1	-	TGTGCCAGCTTAGGCGATGAGCAGTTCTTC	CASLGDEQFF
-	14	TRBV7-2	TRBJ1-1	-	TGTGCCAGCAGCTTAGTGGGCCGAAACACTGAAGCTTTCTTT	CASSLVGRNTEAFF
few	17	TRBV5-1	TRBJ2-1	TRBD2	TGCGCCAGCAGCTTGGTTCCCGGGACTAGCGGGAGGAATGAGCAGTTCTTC	CASSLVPGTSGRNEQFF
once	14	TRBV18	TRBJ1-1	-	TGTGCCAGCTCAGGTAATCAGGAGTACACTGAAGCTTTCTTT	CASSGNQEYTEAFF
few	14	TRBV30	TRBJ1-3	TRBD1	TGTGCCTGGGGAGGGGGCCACTCTGGAAACACCATATATTTT	CAWGGGHSGNTIYF
-	15	TRBV28	TRBJ1-1	-	TGTGCCAGCAGTTTACGGGCCGGGCCCCAGTCGCGAGCTTTCTTT	CASSLRAGPQSRAFF
-	14	TRBV12-3/TRBV12-4	TRBJ2-1	-	TGTGCCAGCAGCCCCAGGGTTGGCGTTGATGAGCAGTTCTTC	CASSPRVGVDEQFF
-	15	TRBV18	TRBJ2-7	-	TGTGCCAGCTCACTCATCGGGACGGACGTTGGCGAGCAGTACTTC	CASSLIGTDVGEQYF
few	15	TRBV20-1	TRBJ1-2	TRBD1	TGCAGTGCTAGAGATCGACAGGGCATTAACTATGGCTACACCTTC	CSARDRQGINYGYTF
-	14	TRBV12-3/TRBV12-4	TRBJ2-2	-	TGTGCCAGCGCCAGGGCGGTTGGAACCGGGGAGCTGTTTTTT	CASARAVGTGELFF
many	14	TRBV28	TRBJ2-5	-	TGTGCCAGCAGTCCTCCAGGGCTCCAAGAGACCCAGTACTTC	CASSPPGLQETQYF
few	16	TRBV15	TRBJ2-3	TRBD2	TGTGCCACCAGCAGAGATGGACTAGCGGGTACAGATACGCAGTATTTT	CATSRDGLAGTDTQYF
-	16	TRBV6-2/TRBV6-3	TRBJ2-1	TRBD2	TGTGCCAGCAGTTACCGACTAGCGGGAGTCGACAATGAGCAGTTCTTC	CASSYRLAGVDNEQFF
few	17	TRBV6-1	TRBJ2-3	-	TGTGCCAGCAGTGAAATGGGCCCACACCAGGCCACAGATACGCAGTATTTT	CASSEMGPHQATDTQYF
-	16	TRBV9	TRBJ2-1	TRBD2	TGTGCCAGCAGCGTAGCGGCTAGCGGCTATTACAATGAGCAGTTCTTC	CASSVAASGYYNEQFF
-	13	TRBV20-1	TRBJ1-1	-	TGCAGTGCCCAAGACAGCATGAACACTGAAGCTTTCTTT	CSAQDSMNTEAFF
few	14	TRBV6-5	TRBJ1-5	TRBD1	TGTGCCAGCAGTTCCGGGACAGCTAGTCAGCCCCAGCATTTT	CASSSGTASQPQHF
few	14	TRBV6-1	TRBJ2-7	-	TGTGCCAGCACCCCAATAGAGCGGAGCTACGAGCAGTACTTC	CASTPIERSYEQYF
few	15	TRBV19	TRBJ2-7	-	TGTGCCAGTAGTATAGAGCCAGGGGCCGCTTCGGAGCAGTACTTC	CASSIEPGAASEQYF